This T cell receptor (beta chain) was obtained from a study of blood T cells in healthy people across ages. For the second PCR, which ran for about 6 to 12 cycles, a sample-barcoded 5' primer and a J-beta primer mix were used. All samples gave at least 2.5 million CDR3-containing paired-end reads. TCRdb analysed the 5' RACE reads with MiXCR anew, one entry per CDR3 protein. The table lists around 650,000 distinct CDR3 sequences, approximately 31% of them singletons. Comments on this clonotype: Its antigen is still unknown.

Per-sample yields of isolated PBMCs were at least 6 million. General observations from the study: Observed TCR beta diversity per million T cells went down as age went up. This fall followed a roughly linear course with age. Fewer expanded clones and more diversity marked long-lived versus aged donors.

This receptor was taken from a woman older than 75 in good health. The sample was blood.

The CDR3 here is CASSQQGRMNTEAFF. The CDR3 coding sequence is TGCGCCAGCAGCCAACAGGGCAGGATGAACACTGAAGCTTTCTTT. The chain employs TRBV4-1 and TRBJ1-1; D possibly corresponds to TRBD1 (5 bases). The germline V gene encodes CDR1 MGHRA and CDR2 YSYEKL. The V end lost 2 bases, the J end lost 0 bases, and 10 bases lay between the germline ends. The CDR3 runs 15 residues.